This T cell receptor (beta chain) was found in a study of blood T cells in healthy people across ages (dated by TCRdb to the mid-2010s). At the level of the whole study: In model experiments, template switching captured about one uniquely barcoded TCR beta cDNA molecule for every two T cells. Age-related changes in TCR beta repertoire diversity were measured in the study by deep sequencing normalized with unique cDNA molecular identifiers. Two additional independent replicas of 1 million unique cDNA reads from the same blood draw were analyzed for two donors (one aged 18 to 30 and one aged 80 or older). Donors were grouped into four age groups: young (average roughly 15 years), middle-aged (approximately 41), aged (around 60) and long-lived (about 89). To avoid experimental bias, donors of different ages were randomly spread across the sequencing lanes.

Details on this clonotype: Its cognate antigen has yet to be identified. No base quality information exists; no much larger clone differs at one position.

The germline V gene (reference sequence) provides CDR1 MNHNY and CDR2 SVGAGI. V sheds 7 bases and J sheds 2 bases, leaving 11 bases between their ends. The CDR3 numbers 14 residues from cysteine through phenylalanine. Only CDR3 DNA remains: 42 bases, in frame from the first base. Receptors were amplified or captured by 5' RACE. These reads were obtained on an Illumina HiSeq 2500. A second PCR of 7 to 11 cycles was performed with a sample-barcoded 5' primer and a J-beta primer mix. A template-switch 5' adaptor carrying 12 random nucleotides introduced a unique molecular identifier onto each TCR beta cDNA molecule. Each sample yielded at least 2.5 million CDR3-containing paired-end reads. The Mint cDNA synthesis kit, primed by a TRBC-specific oligonucleotide, was used to synthesize first-strand cDNA from all RNA. All cDNA was treated with uracil-DNA glycosylase and then went through a first 18-cycle PCR with the universal primers M1SS and BC2_uni_R. For the original study's pipeline: For normalization, 1 million high-quality reads were randomly selected from each sample, with every read carrying a distinct molecular identifier. Reads sharing molecular identifiers were discarded rather than binned into consensus sequences. MiTCR, run with a Q25 quality threshold and the strictest error-elimination algorithm, handled CDR3 identification, clonotype clustering and error correction. Lower-bound total TCR beta diversity was estimated with a nonparametric unseen species model using Euler transformation. TCRdb passed the public sequencing reads through fastp at Q25 and MiXCR, retaining productive beta sequences. Rows are unified per CDR3 protein, each entry keeping the most common DNA and genes. TCRdb's processing, not the authors' own work, is the source of the V and J calls. Across this sample there are roughly 900,000 distinct CDR3 sequences, with 29% seen only once. Together, the top ten hold 15% to 20% of the sample.

Systemically healthy Caucasian individuals from Russia, about 38 in total and aged about 6 to 90 years, were included as donors. Each donor gave 8 to 10 milliliters of peripheral blood, drawn into EDTA-treated Vacutainer tubes. Ficoll-Paque density-gradient centrifugation was used to isolate PBMCs, with at least 6 million per sample. Total RNA, at least 6 micrograms per sample, was extracted from PBMCs with Trizol reagent. The percentages of naive CD45RAhigh/CD27high T cells were determined by flow cytometry on a PBMC aliquot from every donor. The study at large found these results: Because the CMV infection status of the donors was unknown, age-related changes in expanded clonotypes may potentially have been confounded. Total diversity estimates from one million sequenced T cells were considered lower bounds and underestimates. Observed TCR beta diversity correlated strongly with the percentage of naive T cells measured by flow cytometry. Compared with the aged group, the long-lived group had more naive CD4+ T cells, fewer expanded clones and increased TCR diversity, suggesting age selection. As age increased, observed TCR beta diversity per million T cells dropped in a roughly linear way, and a significant reduction was already evident by age about 36. Because profiling used bulk unsorted PBMCs, naive and antigen-experienced compartments could not be compared conclusively.

Sequencing was carried out using blood. The source is a woman over 75 in good health. The rearrangement joined TRBV6-6 to TRBJ2-2, and possibly TRBD1, on 6 matching bases. The nucleotide sequence reads TGTGCCAGCACTCGGACAGCAAACACCGGGGAGCTGTTTTTT. Translation gives CASTRTANTGELFF.